Presented here are 4 T cell receptor beta chains from one specimen sequenced in a study of breast tumors, draining lymph nodes, adjacent tissues. TCRdb recomputed calls from the multiplex PCR reads with MiXCR, one row per CDR3 protein. The sample records about 130,000 distinct CDR3 sequences, about 20% being singletons. Samples came from axillary lymph nodes draining the breast cancer. Sequencing used axillary lymph node tissue. The receptors were gathered from a female donor with breast cancer. Some clones in this sample may be carry-over from other donors' samples.

This clonotype has at least ten counts. The J gene is TRBJ1-2, the V gene TRBV29-1; D is uncertain. Trimming took 3 bases from V and 0 from J, leaving 11 bases between them. The CDR3 extends over 14 amino acids. Germline-derived CDR1 and CDR2 are SQVTM and ANQGSEA. DNA of the CDR3: TGCAGCGTTGACTCCCGCCCACCTAACTATGGCTACACCTTC. Its translation: CSVDSRPPNYGYTF. Based on the CDR3 plus reference TRBV29-1 and TRBJ1-2, the full variable domain is SAVISQKPSRDICQRGTSLTIQCQVDSQVTMMFWYRQQPGQSLTLIATANQGSEATYESGFVIDKFPISRPNLTFSTLTVSNMSPEDSSIYLCSVDSRPPNYGYTFGSGTRLTVV.

Remarks on this clonotype: Being one base from a much bigger clone, this may be a read error. The chain recombines TRBV5-1 with TRBJ2-1, with 13 bases identical to TRBD2. The J segment lost 12 bases and the V segment lost 5 bases, leaving 5 bases of the junction unmatched. Germline values: CDR1 SGHRS, CDR2 YFSETQ. The CDR3 is 13 amino acids. The CDR3 loop is CASRLAGGGGQFF. The CDR3 nucleotides read TGCGCCAGCAGACTAGCGGGAGGGGGTGGGCAGTTCTTC.

On this clonotype itself: A single base separates this from a much larger clone, so it may be a read error. The V and J genes are TRBV10-3 and TRBJ2-1, with 11 bases fitting TRBD2. CDR3 length: 15 residues. Germline assignment: CDR1 ENHRY and CDR2 SYGVKD. CDR3 sequence: CAIRAGLAAYNERFF. The DNA for the CDR3 is TGTGCCATCAGAGCGGGACTAGCGGCTTACAATGAGCGGTTCTTC.

Worth noting for this clonotype: With a much larger clone just one base away, this may be a read error. This chain connects TRBV6-6 to TRBJ2-7; no definite D call. Per germline, CDR1 MNHNY and CDR2 SVGAGI (reference sequence). Trimming pared 4 bases from V and 6 bases from J, leaving 10 bases between. The CDR3 has 12 amino acids. The CDR3 protein is CASSFAVCEQYF. The CDR3 coding sequence is TGTGCCAGCAGTTTCGCGGTCTGCGAGCAGTACTTC.